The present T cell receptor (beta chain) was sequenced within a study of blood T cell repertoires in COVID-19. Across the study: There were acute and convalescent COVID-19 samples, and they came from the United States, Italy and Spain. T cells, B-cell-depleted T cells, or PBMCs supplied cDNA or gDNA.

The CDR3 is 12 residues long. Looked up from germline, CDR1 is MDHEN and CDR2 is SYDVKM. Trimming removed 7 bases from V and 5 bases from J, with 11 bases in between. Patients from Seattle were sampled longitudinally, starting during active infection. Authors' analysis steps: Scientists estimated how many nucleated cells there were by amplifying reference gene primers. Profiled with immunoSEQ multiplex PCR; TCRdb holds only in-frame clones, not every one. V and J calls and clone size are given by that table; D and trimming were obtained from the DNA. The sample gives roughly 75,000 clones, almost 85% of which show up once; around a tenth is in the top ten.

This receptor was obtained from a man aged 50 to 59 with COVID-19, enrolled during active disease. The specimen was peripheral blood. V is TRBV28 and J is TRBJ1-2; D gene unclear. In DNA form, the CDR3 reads TGTGCCAGCACCCCGGGAGGATATGGCTACACCTTC. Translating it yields CASTPGGYGYTF.